This is a list of T cell receptor beta chains from one sample in a study of blood T cell repertoires in COVID-19. Method: immunoSEQ multiplex PCR; TCRdb's copy keeps in-frame clones and lacks some. The sample lists roughly 180,000 clones, around 85% seen once, with under 7.5% in the top ten. The material sequenced was peripheral blood. Receptor source: a man older than 75 with COVID-19, enrolled during active disease. Each CDR3 is given with its conserved first and last residue. A D gene is named only where the DNA matches it firmly. The size of a clone is reported for some rows only, either as once, few or many, or as a class for expanded clones.

j_gene: TRBJ2-5
v_gene: TRBV5-1
d_gene: TRBD1
abundance: NA
len: 15
CDR3nt: TGCGCCAGCAGCTCGGACAGGGGGGCAGGGGAGACCCAGTACTTC
CDR3aa: CASSSDRGAGETQYF

j_gene: TRBJ1-1
v_gene: TRBV6-2/TRBV6-3
d_gene: NA
abundance: NA
len: 15
CDR3nt: TGTGCCAGCAGCCAGGCGGGACCTTTGAACACTGAAGCTTTCTTT
CDR3aa: CASSQAGPLNTEAFF

j_gene: TRBJ1-1
v_gene: TRBV5-5
d_gene: NA
abundance: NA
len: 16
CDR3nt: TGTGCCAGCAGCTTGGCCACGAGCAGGGCGCACACTGAAGCTTTCTTT
CDR3aa: CASSLATSRAHTEAFF

j_gene: TRBJ2-5
v_gene: TRBV5-1
d_gene: NA
abundance: NA
len: 14
CDR3nt: TGCGCCAGCAGCATAGGGACATTCCAAGAGACCCAGTACTTC
CDR3aa: CASSIGTFQETQYF

j_gene: TRBJ1-2
v_gene: TRBV5-6
d_gene: NA
abundance: NA
len: 15
CDR3nt: TGTGCCAGCAGCTTTTCCTTTCGGGAGGACTATGGCTACACCTTC
CDR3aa: CASSFSFREDYGYTF

j_gene: TRBJ1-1
v_gene: TRBV5-1
d_gene: NA
abundance: NA
len: 13
CDR3nt: TGCGCCAGCAGAAAGGGGATGAACACTGAAGCTTTCTTT
CDR3aa: CASRKGMNTEAFF

j_gene: TRBJ2-2
v_gene: TRBV19
d_gene: NA
abundance: NA
len: 14
CDR3nt: TGTGCCAGTAGTGTGGGGGCCTACACCGGGGAGCTGTTTTTT
CDR3aa: CASSVGAYTGELFF

j_gene: TRBJ2-4
v_gene: TRBV5-4
d_gene: TRBD1
abundance: NA
len: 13
CDR3nt: TGTGCCAGCAGCACGGACAGGTTGGGCATTCAGTACTTC
CDR3aa: CASSTDRLGIQYF

j_gene: TRBJ1-2
v_gene: TRBV7-2
d_gene: NA
abundance: NA
len: 14
CDR3nt: TGTGCCAGCAGCCCTAGGACAGTAAACTATGGCTACACCTTC
CDR3aa: CASSPRTVNYGYTF

j_gene: TRBJ2-1
v_gene: TRBV15
d_gene: TRBD1
abundance: NA
len: 15
CDR3nt: TGTGCCACCAGCAGAGCCGGGACAGGGACGGATGAGCAGTTCTTC
CDR3aa: CATSRAGTGTDEQFF

j_gene: TRBJ2-5
v_gene: TRBV4-2
d_gene: TRBD2
abundance: NA
len: 16
CDR3nt: TGTGCCAGCAGCCAAGATCGGACTAGCGGGGGAGAGACCCAGTACTTC
CDR3aa: CASSQDRTSGGETQYF

j_gene: TRBJ1-2
v_gene: TRBV19
d_gene: TRBD1
abundance: NA
len: 14
CDR3nt: TGTGCCAGTAGTATCCCAGGGGGCGGCTATGGCTGCACCTTC
CDR3aa: CASSIPGGGYGCTF

j_gene: TRBJ1-2
v_gene: TRBV28
d_gene: NA
abundance: NA
len: 12
CDR3nt: TGTGCCAGTTCAAGGGGGGGCTATGGCTACACCTTC
CDR3aa: CASSRGGYGYTF

j_gene: TRBJ1-2
v_gene: TRBV7-8
d_gene: TRBD1
abundance: once
len: 14
CDR3nt: TGTGCCAGCAGCCCTGACAGGGAGCGCTATGGCTACACCTTC
CDR3aa: CASSPDRERYGYTF

j_gene: TRBJ1-1
v_gene: TRBV5-6
d_gene: TRBD1
abundance: few
len: 12
CDR3nt: TGTGCCAGCAGCCCCCGGACAGGGTCCGCTTTCTTT
CDR3aa: CASSPRTGSAFF

j_gene: TRBJ2-5
v_gene: TRBV3-1/TRBV3-2
d_gene: TRBD2
abundance: NA
len: 14
CDR3nt: TGTGCCAGCAGCCCTTCTAGCGGGGGGGGGACCCAGTACTTC
CDR3aa: CASSPSSGGGTQYF

j_gene: TRBJ1-3
v_gene: TRBV6-5
d_gene: NA
abundance: NA
len: 14
CDR3nt: TGTGCCAGCAGGCTGACAGGTGCTGGAAACACCATATATTTT
CDR3aa: CASRLTGAGNTIYF

j_gene: TRBJ1-5
v_gene: TRBV18
d_gene: TRBD1
abundance: NA
len: 18
CDR3nt: TGTGCCAGCTCACCATTGGAGGTAGGGGGCAGGGGCAATCAGCCCCAGCATTTT
CDR3aa: CASSPLEVGGRGNQPQHF

j_gene: TRBJ1-2
v_gene: TRBV10-2
d_gene: TRBD1
abundance: NA
len: 14
CDR3nt: TGCGCCAGCAGAGGGACAGCAGCTAACTATGGCTACACCTTC
CDR3aa: CASRGTAANYGYTF

j_gene: TRBJ2-3
v_gene: TRBV7-3
d_gene: NA
abundance: NA
len: 13
CDR3nt: TGTGCCAGCAGCCCCACCTACACAGATACGCAGTATTTT
CDR3aa: CASSPTYTDTQYF

j_gene: TRBJ2-5
v_gene: TRBV10-3
d_gene: TRBD2
abundance: NA
len: 17
CDR3nt: TGTGCCATCATGACTCCCTTGGGGGGGGATGCACAAGAGACCCAGTACTTC
CDR3aa: CAIMTPLGGDAQETQYF

j_gene: TRBJ2-7
v_gene: TRBV5-4
d_gene: TRBD1
abundance: NA
len: 14
CDR3nt: TGTGCCAGCAGCGAGGGGACAGTTTTCGGCGAGCAGTACTTC
CDR3aa: CASSEGTVFGEQYF

j_gene: TRBJ1-5
v_gene: TRBV19
d_gene: TRBD1
abundance: NA
len: 18
CDR3nt: TGTGCCAGTAGTATTCGACAGGGAGAAAGGGGTCTTAATCAGCCCCAGCATTTT
CDR3aa: CASSIRQGERGLNQPQHF

j_gene: TRBJ1-1
v_gene: TRBV19
d_gene: TRBD1
abundance: NA
len: 14
CDR3nt: TGTGCCAGTAGTCGCAACAGGGGGCCAAATGAAGCTTTCTTT
CDR3aa: CASSRNRGPNEAFF

j_gene: TRBJ1-3
v_gene: TRBV19
d_gene: TRBD1
abundance: NA
len: 15
CDR3nt: TGTGCCAGTAGTCGACAGGGGGCTAGTGGAAACACCATATATTTT
CDR3aa: CASSRQGASGNTIYF

j_gene: TRBJ1-1
v_gene: TRBV6-2/TRBV6-3
d_gene: NA
abundance: NA
len: 14
CDR3nt: TGTGCCAGCAGCGTCATCCAAAAGGACATTGAAGCTTTCTTT
CDR3aa: CASSVIQKDIEAFF

j_gene: TRBJ2-1
v_gene: TRBV11-3
d_gene: TRBD2
abundance: NA
len: 13
CDR3nt: TGTGCCAGCAGGGCTAGCGGGCACAATGAGCAGTTCTTC
CDR3aa: CASRASGHNEQFF

j_gene: TRBJ2-7
v_gene: TRBV12-5
d_gene: NA
abundance: NA
len: 14
CDR3nt: TGTGCTAGTGGACCCTCGGGGAAGGCCCACGAGCAGTACTTC
CDR3aa: CASGPSGKAHEQYF

j_gene: TRBJ2-7
v_gene: TRBV4-2
d_gene: TRBD2
abundance: few
len: 16
CDR3nt: TGTGCCAGCAGCCAAGGACTAGCGGGGCTCTCCTACGAGCAGTACTTC
CDR3aa: CASSQGLAGLSYEQYF

j_gene: TRBJ2-2
v_gene: TRBV2
d_gene: TRBD1
abundance: NA
len: 12
CDR3nt: TGTGCCAGCAGAACAGGGGCCGGGGAGCTGTTTTTT
CDR3aa: CASRTGAGELFF

j_gene: TRBJ2-7
v_gene: TRBV18
d_gene: TRBD2
abundance: NA
len: 15
CDR3nt: TGTGCCAGCTCTCAAGGACTAGCTGTTGGGTACGAGCAGTACTTC
CDR3aa: CASSQGLAVGYEQYF

j_gene: TRBJ2-4
v_gene: TRBV28
d_gene: TRBD2
abundance: NA
len: 14
CDR3nt: TGTGCCAGCCAGCGGGGGGGCCCCAAAAACATTCAGTACTTC
CDR3aa: CASQRGGPKNIQYF

j_gene: TRBJ1-1
v_gene: TRBV2
d_gene: NA
abundance: NA
len: 12
CDR3nt: TGTGCCAGCAGTGATGGCAGGCCAGAAGCTTTCTTT
CDR3aa: CASSDGRPEAFF

j_gene: TRBJ1-1
v_gene: TRBV2
d_gene: NA
abundance: NA
len: 13
CDR3nt: TGTGCCAGCAGTGGGTTCCGCGGCACTGAAGCTTTCTTT
CDR3aa: CASSGFRGTEAFF

j_gene: TRBJ1-1
v_gene: TRBV9
d_gene: NA
abundance: NA
len: 15
CDR3nt: TGTGCCAGCAGCGTAGTACCGGGTGCGAACACTGAAGCTTTCTTT
CDR3aa: CASSVVPGANTEAFF

j_gene: TRBJ1-2
v_gene: TRBV9
d_gene: TRBD1
abundance: NA
len: 17
CDR3nt: TGTGCCAGCAGCGTAGGAATCGGGAGACAGGGGGCCGATGGCTACACCTTC
CDR3aa: CASSVGIGRQGADGYTF

j_gene: TRBJ2-7
v_gene: TRBV19
d_gene: NA
abundance: NA
len: 16
CDR3nt: TGTGCCAGTAGTATCCTTTCGGGCCACAGGGCCTCCGAGCAGTACTTC
CDR3aa: CASSILSGHRASEQYF

j_gene: TRBJ2-3
v_gene: TRBV5-4
d_gene: TRBD1
abundance: few
len: 18
CDR3nt: TGTGCCAGCAGTTTCGGTGGACAGGGCCGGGGTGGCACAGATACGCAGTATTTT
CDR3aa: CASSFGGQGRGGTDTQYF

j_gene: TRBJ2-7
v_gene: TRBV11-3
d_gene: TRBD1
abundance: NA
len: 13
CDR3nt: TGTGCCAGCGGGACAGGGAGCTCCTACGAGCAGTACTTC
CDR3aa: CASGTGSSYEQYF

j_gene: TRBJ1-5
v_gene: TRBV5-8
d_gene: NA
abundance: NA
len: 12
CDR3nt: TGTGCCAGCAGCTTGGGGGCCGGGCCCCAGCATTTT
CDR3aa: CASSLGAGPQHF

j_gene: TRBJ2-1
v_gene: TRBV11-3
d_gene: TRBD2
abundance: NA
len: 15
CDR3nt: TGTGCCAGCAGCTTGAGCGGGGGGGAGTACAATGAGCAGTTCTTC
CDR3aa: CASSLSGGEYNEQFF

j_gene: TRBJ1-2
v_gene: TRBV28
d_gene: TRBD1
abundance: NA
len: 14
CDR3nt: TGTGCCAGCAGTTTATTCCGGGACAGTGATGGCTACACCTTC
CDR3aa: CASSLFRDSDGYTF

j_gene: TRBJ1-3
v_gene: TRBV3-1/TRBV3-2
d_gene: NA
abundance: NA
len: 15
CDR3nt: TGTGCCAGCAGCAGAAAGCGGGCTGCCGGAAACACCATATATTTT
CDR3aa: CASSRKRAAGNTIYF

j_gene: TRBJ1-1
v_gene: TRBV11-3
d_gene: NA
abundance: NA
len: 13
CDR3nt: TGTGCCAGCAGCGTGGACTGGAACACTGAAGCTTTCTTT
CDR3aa: CASSVDWNTEAFF

j_gene: TRBJ1-1
v_gene: TRBV18
d_gene: NA
abundance: once
len: 14
CDR3nt: TGTGCCAGCTCACCCTCCCGAGTCGGGACTGAAGCTTTCTTT
CDR3aa: CASSPSRVGTEAFF

j_gene: TRBJ1-5
v_gene: TRBV6-6
d_gene: TRBD1
abundance: NA
len: 15
CDR3nt: TGTGCCAGCAGGTCTACCGGGACAGCGGGTCAGCCCCAGCATTTT
CDR3aa: CASRSTGTAGQPQHF